The 15 T cell receptor beta chains below all came from one sample that was sequenced in a study of human T cells and chemical hapten exposure. The time point: pre-sensitization, week 0. The sample's treatment: therapeutic diphenylcyclopropenone sensitization with weekly scalp DPC. MiXCR, run by TCRdb on the RACE reads, gives a single entry per CDR3 protein. The sample holds 300,000 to 400,000 distinct CDR3 sequences, 4.5% to 6% seen once. The input for sequencing was whole blood, taken in connection with sensitization to the hapten diphenylcyclopropenone (DPC). All receptors derive from a woman in her forties or fifties with alopecia areata. Some clones in this sample may be carry-over from other donors' samples.

The table lists this clonotype with a few counts. This chain connects TRBV29-1 to TRBJ2-1; the match to TRBD2 covers 11 bases. Germline trimming cut 4 bases from V and 7 bases from J; bases unmatched to any gene: 9. This CDR3 has 15 residues. Germline CDR1 and CDR2: SQVTM and ANQGSEA. The CDR3 DNA is TGCAGCGTTGCGCTCACTAGCGGGAGTGTAAATGAGCAGTTCTTC. Translating it yields CSVALTSGSVNEQFF.

This clonotype was seen at least ten times. The chain links TRBV28 to TRBJ2-1, with D unresolved. CDR1 and CDR2 from the germline V gene are MDHEN and SYDVKM. V was pared by 6 bases and J by 15 bases, with 15 bases between. The CDR3 spans 11 residues. The CDR3 coding sequence is TGTGCCAGCAGCGACCCCGCCAAACCGTTCTTC. Its protein is CASSDPAKPFF.

This clonotype was counted at least ten times. J is TRBJ2-7 and V is TRBV20-1, with TRBD2 matching 7 bases. The CDR3 is made up of 13 amino acids. V gave up 6 bases and J gave up 2 bases; unmatched junction bases: 7. Germline values: CDR1 DFQATT, CDR2 SNEGSKA (reference sequence). The CDR3 loop is CSARELSTYEQYF. The CDR3 nucleotides read TGCAGTGCGCGGGAGTTATCCACCTACGAGCAGTACTTC.

This clonotype has a handful of counts. This sequence joins TRBV5-8 and TRBJ1-5, with 7 bases identical to TRBD1. The V and J ends lost 4 bases and 3 bases, in that order; junction bases with no gene match: 7. CDR3 length: 15 residues. CDR1 and CDR2 (germline): SGHTS, YDEGEE. CDR3 coding DNA: TGTGCCAGCAGCGGCACAGGGGCCCTCAATCAGCCCCAGCATTTT. Its translation: CASSGTGALNQPQHF.

This clonotype was recorded at least ten times. The chain couples TRBV6-5 to TRBJ2-7; D might be TRBD1 (6 bases). The germline V gene has CDR1 MNHEY and CDR2 SVGAGI. CDR3 size: 14 residues. Trimming pared 2 bases from V and 2 bases from J, leaving 10 bases between. Here the CDR3 DNA reads TGTGCCAGCAGTTACGGTGGGGGCGCCTACGAGCAGTACTTC. Amino acid sequence: CASSYGGGAYEQYF.

There are a few counts of this clonotype. The chain employs TRBV29-1 and TRBJ1-2; possibly TRBD1 for D (6 bases). The ends were cut back, 5 bases at V and 4 bases at J, with 20 bases in the middle. Germline V gene data show CDR1 as SQVTM and CDR2 as ANQGSEA. This CDR3 has 15 residues. The CDR3 loop reads CSVTTRDTQIYGYTF. In nucleotides, the CDR3 is TGCAGCGTTACTACCCGGGACACCCAAATCTATGGCTACACCTTC.

This clonotype was seen more than once but under ten times. The rearrangement joins TRBV15 to TRBJ1-1; D is unresolved. V lost 0 bases, J lost 4 bases, and 12 bases lay in between. This CDR3 spans 15 amino acids. Germline loops: CDR1 LNHNV, CDR2 YYDKDF (reference sequence). The CDR3 region is CATSRDRGVGTEAFF. The CDR3 DNA follows: TGTGCCACCAGCAGAGATCGTGGGGTGGGCACTGAAGCTTTCTTT.

This clonotype appeared a few times. This chain joins TRBV6-2 or TRBV6-3 and TRBJ1-2, with a tentative D call TRBD1 (5 bases). The V gene lost 2 bases and the J gene lost 2 bases, with 12 bases spanning the gap. Germline V lookup: CDR1 MNHEY, CDR2 SVGEGT. The CDR3 contains 15 residues. This chain's CDR3 is CASSYVQGGNYGYTF. CDR3 in DNA: TGTGCCAGCAGTTACGTGCAGGGAGGCAACTATGGCTACACCTTC.

This clonotype was seen repeatedly, ten times or more. The V call is TRBV5-1, the J call TRBJ1-3, with D maybe TRBD1 (5 bases). Deletions cut 2 bases from V and 3 bases from J, with 21 bases between. CDR3 size: 18 residues. Germline values: CDR1 SGHRS, CDR2 YFSETQ. The CDR3 DNA sequence: TGCGCCAGCAGCTTAAGGTCCGGGACGAGTCTTCGTGGAAACACCATATATTTT. As protein: CASSLRSGTSLRGNTIYF.

The sample holds a few counts of this clonotype. The chain joins TRBV3-1 to TRBJ1-3; 7 bases match TRBD1. V lost 3 bases and J lost 1; bases outside the gene matches: 0. CDR3 size: 14 residues. Germline-derived CDR1 and CDR2 are LGHDT and YNNKEL (reference sequence). CDR3 bases: TGTGCCAGCAGCCAGGGACAGTCTGGAAACACCATATATTTT. It translates to CASSQGQSGNTIYF.

This clonotype appeared many times. The chain has TRBV7-2 and TRBJ2-3; D is perhaps TRBD2 (6 bases). Germline CDR1 reads SGHTA; CDR2 reads FQGNSA. The V and J ends lost 1 base and 0 bases respectively, with 11 bases between them. The CDR3 has 16 amino acids. The CDR3 loop is CASSLVFSGSTDTQYF. The CDR3 DNA follows: TGTGCCAGCAGCTTAGTCTTTAGCGGCAGCACAGATACGCAGTATTTT. Complete variable domain (other parts from reference TRBV7-2 and TRBJ2-3): GAGVSQSPSNKVTEKGKDVELRCDPISGHTALYWYRQSLGQGLEFLIYFQGNSAPDKSGLPSDRFSAERTGGSVSTLTIQRTQQEDSAVYLCASSLVFSGSTDTQYFGPGTRLTVL.

This clonotype has ten or more counts. This rearrangement joins TRBV4-3 to TRBJ2-3; 10 bases align to TRBD1. The CDR3 sequence is 15 residues long. V dropped 3 bases and J dropped 1; count of bases not matched to a gene: 1. Germline values: CDR1 LGHNA, CDR2 YSLEER. The CDR3 loop reads CASSHGQGGTDTQYF. The CDR3 coding sequence is TGCGCCAGCAGCCACGGACAGGGGGGCACAGATACGCAGTATTTT.

This clonotype was seen repeatedly, ten times or more. The genes are TRBV6-2 or TRBV6-3 and TRBJ2-7, with no clear D. CDR3 length: 12 residues. Trimming shortened V by 6 bases and J by 2 bases, and 8 bases separated the two germline ends. Germline V CDR1 and CDR2: MNHEY, SVGEGT. For the CDR3, the DNA is TGTGCCAGCAGCCAAAAAACCTACGAGCAGTACTTC. It is translated as CASSQKTYEQYF.

This clonotype was seen more than once but under ten times. This chain joins TRBV29-1 and TRBJ2-3; 7 bases are shared with TRBD2. The V gene's germline CDR1 is SQVTM and CDR2 ANQGSEA. J lost 2 bases, V lost 6 bases, and 8 bases had no gene match. The CDR3 is 14 amino acids. This chain's CDR3 is CSVGKGTTTDTQYF. CDR3 bases: TGCAGCGTGGGGAAAGGGACTACCACAGATACGCAGTATTTT.

This clonotype was observed once. A much larger clone differs by one base, so this may be a read error. J is TRBJ1-1 and V is TRBV28; D unclear. The ends were cut back, 1 base at V and 4 bases at J, with 10 bases in the middle. The CDR3 spans 14 residues. CDR1 MDHEN and CDR2 SYDVKM come from the germline V gene. CDR3 amino acids: CASSLYWEVTEAFF. CDR3 DNA: TGTGCCAGCAGTTTATACTGGGAGGTCACTGAAGCTTTCTTT.